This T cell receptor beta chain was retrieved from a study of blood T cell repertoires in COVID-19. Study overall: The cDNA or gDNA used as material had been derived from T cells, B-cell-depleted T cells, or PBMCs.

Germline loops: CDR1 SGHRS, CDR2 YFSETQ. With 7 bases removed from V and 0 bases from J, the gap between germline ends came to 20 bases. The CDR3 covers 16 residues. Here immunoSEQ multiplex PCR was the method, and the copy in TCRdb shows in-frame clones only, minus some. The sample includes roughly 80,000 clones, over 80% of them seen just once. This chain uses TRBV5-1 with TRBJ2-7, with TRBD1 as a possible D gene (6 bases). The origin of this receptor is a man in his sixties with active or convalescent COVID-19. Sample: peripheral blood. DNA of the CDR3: TGCGCCAGCCGAGAACACCGGGACACTCTCTCCTACGAGCAGTACTTC. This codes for CASREHRDTLSYEQYF.